This T cell receptor (beta chain) appears in the sequencing data of a study of T cell repertoires in cytomegalovirus infection. TCRdb reprocessed the reads with MiXCR, giving one entry per CDR3 protein. The sample carries approximately 730,000 distinct CDR3 sequences, around 29% recorded once. This CDR3 has 18 amino acids. The germline V gene encodes CDR1 SGDLS and CDR2 YYNGEE. V shed 1 base and J 0 bases; nucleotides not matched to a gene: 10. Comment on this clonotype: Its antigen is undetermined.

Whole-study findings and limits: It was HLA-C-restricted CMV-specific TCR beta clonotypes that dominated the response ex vivo.

Sequences were derived from cultured CD8+ T cells from PBMCs, sampled from culture after CMV antigen stimulation. The rearrangement links TRBV9 to TRBJ2-3; TRBD1 matches at 8 bases. This TCR was sampled from a human donor in good health (CMV status not recorded). Some clones in this sample may be carry-over from other donors' samples. CDR3 in DNA: TGTGCCAGCAGCGTATCGGGGTCGGACAGGGTCAGCACAGATACGCAGTATTTT. Protein sequence: CASSVSGSDRVSTDTQYF.